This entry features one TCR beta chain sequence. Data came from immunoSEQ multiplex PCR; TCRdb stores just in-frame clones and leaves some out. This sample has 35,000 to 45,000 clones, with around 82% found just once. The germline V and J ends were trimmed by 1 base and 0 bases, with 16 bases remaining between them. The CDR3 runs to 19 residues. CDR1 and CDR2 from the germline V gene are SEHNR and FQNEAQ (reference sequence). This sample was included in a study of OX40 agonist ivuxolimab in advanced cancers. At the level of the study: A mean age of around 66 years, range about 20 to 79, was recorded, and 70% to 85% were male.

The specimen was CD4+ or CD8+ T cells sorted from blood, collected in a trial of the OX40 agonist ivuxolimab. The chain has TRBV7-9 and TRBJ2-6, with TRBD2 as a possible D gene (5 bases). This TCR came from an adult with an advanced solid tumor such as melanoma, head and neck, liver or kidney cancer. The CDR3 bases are TGTGCCAGCAGCTTAGTCGACTGGGAGAAAAGCTCTGGGGCCAACGTCCTGACTTTC. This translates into CASSLVDWEKSSGANVLTF.